Presented here are 15 T cell receptor beta chains from one specimen sequenced in a study of blood T cell repertoires in COVID-19 (dated by TCRdb to 2018 to 2021). Libraries were constructed by the immunoSEQ multiplex PCR assay. Entries here come from immuneACCESS through TCRdb and include only in-frame sequences with V and J called. Some clones fail to appear in such tables; in the studies checked, an unresolved V gene covers under half of the shortfall, and the cause of the remainder is unknown. The sample table shows 390,000 or so clones, and roughly 89% are seen once. The ten largest account for 1.4% of the sample. Sequencing was done on a sample of peripheral blood. The receptors shown here come from a woman younger than 45 with active or convalescent COVID-19.

The rearrangement joins TRBV6-5 to TRBJ1-6, with TRBD1 identical over 8 bases. The CDR3 covers 15 residues. CDR1 and CDR2 from the germline V gene are MNHEY and SVGAGI. V was pared by 7 bases and J by 10 bases, with 12 bases of the junction left unmatched. This CDR3 is CASTDRGIFGSPLHF. The DNA for the CDR3 is TGTGCCAGCACAGACAGGGGAATTTTTGGATCACCCCTCCACTTT.

CDR3 nucleotide sequence: TGTGCCAGCGGATCACCGGGACAGGGGTTGGGGAACACCGGGGAGCTGTTTTTT. It codes for CASGSPGQGLGNTGELFF. The genes are TRBV28 and TRBJ2-2; 10 nucleotides agree with TRBD1. Germline V lookup: CDR1 MDHEN, CDR2 SYDVKM. This CDR3 contains 18 residues. The J segment lost 1 base and the V segment lost 8 bases, leaving 13 bases of the junction unmatched.

The V gene is TRBV18, the J gene TRBJ1-2; D remains unclear. This CDR3 spans 15 amino acids. Germline CDR1 is KGHSH and CDR2 is LQKENI. The V gene lost 1 base and the J gene lost 0 bases, with 9 bases spanning the gap. CDR3 loop: CASSPRGEANYGYTF. The CDR3 DNA follows: TGTGCCAGCTCACCACGTGGTGAGGCTAACTATGGCTACACCTTC.

The genes are TRBV11-2 and TRBJ1-4, with TRBD1 matching over 7 bases. CDR1 SGHAT and CDR2 FQNNGV come from the germline V gene. The CDR3 spans 17 residues. V dropped 5 bases and J dropped 0; count of bases not matched to a gene: 9. The CDR3 spells CASSPRDRAATNEKLFF. In DNA form, the CDR3 reads TGTGCCAGCAGCCCGAGGGACAGAGCGGCAACTAATGAAAAACTGTTTTTT.

V is TRBV5-1 and J is TRBJ2-1; 8 nucleotides agree with TRBD2. CDR1 and CDR2 (germline): SGHRS, YFSETQ. After removal of 1 base from V and 5 bases from J, the junction contained 14 bases not matched to a gene. CDR3 length: 18 amino acids. The CDR3 sequence is CASSLFPGLAGVDNEQFF. The CDR3 coding sequence is TGCGCCAGCAGCTTGTTCCCAGGACTAGCCGGAGTCGACAATGAGCAGTTCTTC.

V usage is TRBV19 and J usage is TRBJ2-7, with a tentative D call TRBD2 (6 bases). There are 15 residues in the CDR3. Germline assignment: CDR1 LNHDA and CDR2 SQIVND (reference sequence). V lost 2 bases and J 0 bases, leaving 11 bases between the germline ends. The CDR3 is CASSILRGSSYEQYF. CDR3 nucleotide sequence: TGTGCCAGTAGTATATTGCGGGGCAGCTCCTACGAGCAGTACTTC.

The genes are TRBV10-3 and TRBJ2-2; the D gene is possibly TRBD2 (6 bases). CDR1 is ENHRY and CDR2 is SYGVKD in the germline V gene. Trimming cost V 10 bases and J 1 base, with 16 bases left between them. CDR3 length equals 15 residues. In DNA, the CDR3 is TGTGCCACCGTCCCGGTGGAGGGGAACACCGGGGAGCTGTTTTTT. Its protein product is CATVPVEGNTGELFF.

In this sample, this clone turned up once. The V gene is TRBV6-5, the J gene TRBJ1-2; TRBD1 agrees at 7 bases. Germline CDR1 MNHEY, CDR2 SVGAGI. The CDR3 has 16 amino acids. J lost 5 bases, V lost 4 bases, and 13 bases had no gene match. The CDR3 DNA reads as TGTGCCAGCAGTTTTAACACAGGGGACGCGTGGTATGGCTACACCTTC. It is translated as CASSFNTGDAWYGYTF.

V usage is TRBV7-8 and J usage is TRBJ2-7, with TRBD1 matching over 8 bases. CDR1 and CDR2 from the germline V gene are SGHVS and FQNEAQ. V shed 4 bases and J 6 bases; nucleotides not matched to a gene: 5. This CDR3 is 13 amino acids long. The CDR3 DNA reads as TGTGCCAGCAGCTCACGGGACAGGCTCGAGCAGTACTTC. Its translation: CASSSRDRLEQYF.

The genes are TRBV30 and TRBJ1-3; TRBD1 agrees at 8 bases. The V and J ends lost 2 bases and 2 bases, in that order; junction bases with no gene match: 5. Germline values: CDR1 GTSNPN, CDR2 SVGIG (reference sequence). This CDR3 has 15 residues. The CDR3 sequence is CAWSPLQGAGNTIYF. The DNA of the CDR3 is TGTGCCTGGAGTCCTTTACAGGGGGCTGGAAACACCATATATTTT.

This rearrangement joins TRBV5-1 to TRBJ2-2, with TRBD2 matching over 12 bases. The CDR3 runs to 16 residues. Germline CDR1 is SGHRS and CDR2 is YFSETQ. V lost 3 bases and J lost 5; bases outside the gene matches: 5. Here the CDR3 DNA reads TGCGCCAGCAGCTGGGGACTAGCGGGTAATACCGGGGAGCTGTTTTTT. Residues: CASSWGLAGNTGELFF.

V gene TRBV19 combines with J gene TRBJ1-1; unclear D gene. This CDR3 comprises 17 residues. Trimming cost V 3 bases and J 3 bases, with 20 bases left between them. Germline V gene lookup returns CDR1 LNHDA and CDR2 SQIVND (reference sequence). This chain's CDR3 is CASSILDAGRRDTEAFF. CDR3 bases: TGTGCCAGTAGTATCTTGGATGCGGGCAGGAGAGACACTGAAGCTTTCTTT.

The chain has TRBV7-9 and TRBJ2-5; D not resolved. V dropped 2 bases and J dropped 0 bases, with 7 bases sitting between them. Germline V gives CDR1 SEHNR, CDR2 FQNEAQ (reference sequence). This CDR3 comprises 14 residues. CDR3 DNA: TGTGCCAGCAGCTTACACCGGTACCAAGAGACCCAGTACTTC. Translating it yields CASSLHRYQETQYF. Full variable domain (outside the CDR3, taken from reference TRBV7-9 and TRBJ2-5): DTGVSQNPRHKITKRGQNVTFRCDPISEHNRLYWYRQTLGQGPEFLTYFQNEAQLEKSRLLSDRFSAERPKGSFSTLEIQRTEQGDSAMYLCASSLHRYQETQYFGPGTRLLVL.

The chain employs TRBV6-1 and TRBJ2-3, with a tentative D call TRBD2 (5 bases). This CDR3 spans 17 amino acids. V was shortened by 3 bases and J by 1 base, with 17 bases between the two germline ends. Germline V gene lookup returns CDR1 MNHNS and CDR2 SASEGT. The CDR3 DNA sequence: TGTGCCAGCAGTGATGACGGGGTGGTTCAGGGCACAGATACGCAGTATTTT. Encoded protein: CASSDDGVVQGTDTQYF.

DNA for the CDR3: TGCGCCAGCAGCCTGGAACCGGGACTGGGGAGCACAGATACGCAGTATTTT. Its translation: CASSLEPGLGSTDTQYF. The chain recombines TRBV4-1 with TRBJ2-3, with D possibly TRBD2 on 6 matching bases. There are 17 residues in the CDR3. The V and J ends lost 4 bases and 0 bases respectively, with 17 bases between them. Germline assignment: CDR1 MGHRA and CDR2 YSYEKL.